This TCR beta chain is drawn from a study of human T cells and chemical hapten exposure. Across the whole study: There were weekly diphenylcyclopropenone doses to the scalp for patients throughout the roughly 25-week study.

This CDR3 is built from 13 residues. Germline V gives CDR1 SGHTA, CDR2 FQGNSA. V dropped 4 bases and J dropped 3 bases, with 7 bases sitting between them. In its sample, this clonotype was seen a few times. Its antigen is undetermined. Individual cDNA molecules had unique molecular identifiers attached to them by the library. TCRdb reanalysed the RACE reads using MiXCR and keeps one entry per CDR3 protein. The sample has approximately 95,000 distinct CDR3 sequences, over 10% seen once. Time point given: patch test 2, 6 weeks after DPC sensitization. Treatment specified: therapeutic diphenylcyclopropenone sensitization with weekly scalp DPC. Those who donated were patients with alopecia, 18 to 70 years of age, and suitable for DPC. Regarding the study as a whole: Versus controls, significantly more large CDR3 similarity clusters arose from expanded TCRs.

The material sequenced was whole blood, taken in connection with sensitization to the hapten diphenylcyclopropenone (DPC). This clonotype was sampled from a woman aged 40 to 49 with alopecia areata. Some clones in this sample may be carry-over from other donors' samples. The chain carries TRBV7-2 and TRBJ1-3; D is undetermined. The CDR3 nucleotides are TGTGCCAGCAGCTCCCATTTTGGAAACACCATATATTTT. Translating gives CASSSHFGNTIYF.